The clone carrying this T cell receptor (beta chain) has ten or more counts. Its antigen is not known. This CDR3 contains 14 residues. From germline, CDR1 is MNHEY and CDR2 SMNVEV (reference sequence). V lost 5 bases, J lost 2 bases, and 3 bases stayed unmatched. This sample is drawn from a study of T cells in Graves' hyperthyroidism and ophthalmopathy. TCR beta CDR3 regions were amplified from RNA transcripts. An initial round of RT-PCR targeting the TCR CDR3 relied on the HTBI primer set. MiXCR, applied by TCRdb to the multiplex PCR reads, yields one record per CDR3 protein. Of about 290,000 distinct CDR3 sequences in the sample, around 15% were seen once. Broader study findings: Blood also carried most thyroid clonotypes expanded above 0.001. Before onset, by a median of around six months, the model predicted ophthalmopathy.

PBMCs were sourced from around 10 ml fresh peripheral blood. Sequencing input: blood. The receptor was isolated from a woman in her forties with Graves' hyperthyroidism. The V gene is TRBV27, the J gene TRBJ2-1, with TRBD2 identical over 7 bases. CDR3 region: CASSLSGTYNEQFF. The CDR3 DNA reads as TGTGCCAGCAGTCTGAGCGGGACCTACAATGAGCAGTTCTTC.